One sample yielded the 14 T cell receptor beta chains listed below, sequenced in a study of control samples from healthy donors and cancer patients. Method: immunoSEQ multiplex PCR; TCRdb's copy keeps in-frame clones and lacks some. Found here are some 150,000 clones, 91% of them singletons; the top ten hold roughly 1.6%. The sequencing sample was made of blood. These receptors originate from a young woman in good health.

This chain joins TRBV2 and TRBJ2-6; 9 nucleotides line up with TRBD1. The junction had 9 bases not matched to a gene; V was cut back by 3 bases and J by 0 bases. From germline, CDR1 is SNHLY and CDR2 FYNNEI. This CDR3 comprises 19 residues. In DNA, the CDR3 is TGTGCCAGCAGTGACCCGGGACAGGGTGCCATCTCTGGGGCCAACGTCCTGACTTTC. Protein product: CASSDPGQGAISGANVLTF.

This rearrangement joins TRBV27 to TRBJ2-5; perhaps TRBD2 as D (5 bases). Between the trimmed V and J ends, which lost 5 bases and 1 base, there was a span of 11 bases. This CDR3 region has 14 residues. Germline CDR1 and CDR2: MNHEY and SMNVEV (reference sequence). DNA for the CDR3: TGTGCCAGCAGTCTAGGGAGTACCCAAGAGACCCAGTACTTC. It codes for CASSLGSTQETQYF.

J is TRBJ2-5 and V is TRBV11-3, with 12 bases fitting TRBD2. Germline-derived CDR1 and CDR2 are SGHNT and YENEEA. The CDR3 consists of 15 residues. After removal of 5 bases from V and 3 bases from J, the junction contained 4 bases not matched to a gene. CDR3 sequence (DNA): TGTGCCAGCAGCCCCTGGACTAGCGGGGAAGAGACCCAGTACTTC. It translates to CASSPWTSGEETQYF. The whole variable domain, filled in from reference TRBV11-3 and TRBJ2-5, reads EAGVVQSPRYKIIEKKQPVAFWCNPISGHNTLYWYLQNLGQGPELLIRYENEEAVDDSQLPKDRFSAERLKGVDSTLKIQPAELGDSAVYLCASSPWTSGEETQYFGPGTRLLVL.

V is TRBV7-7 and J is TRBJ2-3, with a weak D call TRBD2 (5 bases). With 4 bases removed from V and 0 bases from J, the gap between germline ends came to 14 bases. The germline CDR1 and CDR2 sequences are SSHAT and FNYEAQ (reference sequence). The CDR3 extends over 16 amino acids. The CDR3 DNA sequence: TGTGCCAGCAGCTCCCAGACTACCTATAGCACAGATACGCAGTATTTT. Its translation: CASSSQTTYSTDTQYF.

In nucleotides, the CDR3 is TGTGCCAGCAGCCTGACTAGCGGGAGTTTCAATGAGCAGTTCTTC. Translated, it gives CASSLTSGSFNEQFF. The chain is built from TRBV7-3 and TRBJ2-1; 12 nucleotides line up with TRBD2. After removal of 5 bases from V and 6 bases from J, the junction contained 5 bases not matched to a gene. Germline CDR1 is SGHTA and CDR2 is FQGTGA. The CDR3 extends over 15 amino acids.

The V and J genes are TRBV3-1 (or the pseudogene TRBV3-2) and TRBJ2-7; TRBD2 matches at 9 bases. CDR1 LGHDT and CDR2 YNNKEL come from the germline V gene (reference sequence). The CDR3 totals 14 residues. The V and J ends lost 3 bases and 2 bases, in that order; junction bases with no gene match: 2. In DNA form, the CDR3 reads TGTGCCAGCAGCCAGCGGGGGGGCCCCTACGAGCAGTACTTC. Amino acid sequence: CASSQRGGPYEQYF.

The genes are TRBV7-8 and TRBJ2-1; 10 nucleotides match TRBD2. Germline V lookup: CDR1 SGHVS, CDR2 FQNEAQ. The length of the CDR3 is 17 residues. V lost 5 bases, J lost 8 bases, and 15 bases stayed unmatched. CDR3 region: CASSDRGTSDWGDEQFF. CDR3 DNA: TGTGCCAGCAGCGACCGTGGGACTAGCGATTGGGGGGATGAGCAGTTCTTC.

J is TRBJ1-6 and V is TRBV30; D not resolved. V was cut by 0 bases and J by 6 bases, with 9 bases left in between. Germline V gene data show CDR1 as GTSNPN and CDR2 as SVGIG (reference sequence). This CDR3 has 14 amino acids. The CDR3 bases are TGTGCCTGGAGTGTAGGTTACGGTAATTCACCCCTCCACTTT. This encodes CAWSVGYGNSPLHF.

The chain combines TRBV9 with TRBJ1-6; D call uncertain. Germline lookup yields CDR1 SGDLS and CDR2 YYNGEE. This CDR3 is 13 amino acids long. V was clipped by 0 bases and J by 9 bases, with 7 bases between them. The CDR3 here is CASSVGVGSPLHF. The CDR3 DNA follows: TGTGCCAGCAGCGTAGGAGTAGGTTCACCCCTCCACTTT.

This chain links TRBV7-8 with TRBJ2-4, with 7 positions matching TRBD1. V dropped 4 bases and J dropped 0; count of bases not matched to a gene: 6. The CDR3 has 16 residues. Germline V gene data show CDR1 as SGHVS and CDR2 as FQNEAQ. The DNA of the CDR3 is TGTGCCAGCAGCTCGCGGACAGGCGGAGCCAAAAACATTCAGTACTTC. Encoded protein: CASSSRTGGAKNIQYF.

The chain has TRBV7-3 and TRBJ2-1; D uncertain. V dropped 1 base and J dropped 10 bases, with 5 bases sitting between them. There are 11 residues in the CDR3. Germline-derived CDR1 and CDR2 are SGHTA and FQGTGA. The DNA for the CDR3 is TGTGCCAGCAGCTTAATCCGGGAGCAGTTCTTC. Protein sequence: CASSLIREQFF. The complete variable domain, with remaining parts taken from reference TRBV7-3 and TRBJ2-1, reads GAGVSQTPSNKVTEKGKYVELRCDPISGHTALYWYRQSLGQGPEFLIYFQGTGAADDSGLPNDRFFAVRPEGSVSTLKIQRTERGDSAVYLCASSLIREQFFGPGTRLTVL.

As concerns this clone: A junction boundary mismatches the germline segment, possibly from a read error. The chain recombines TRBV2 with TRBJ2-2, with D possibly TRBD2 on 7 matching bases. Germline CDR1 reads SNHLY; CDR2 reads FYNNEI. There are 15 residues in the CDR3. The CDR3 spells CASSWAGAEHRGAVF. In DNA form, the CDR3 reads TGTGCCAGCAGCTGGGCGGGGGCCGAACACCGGGGAGCTGTTTTT.

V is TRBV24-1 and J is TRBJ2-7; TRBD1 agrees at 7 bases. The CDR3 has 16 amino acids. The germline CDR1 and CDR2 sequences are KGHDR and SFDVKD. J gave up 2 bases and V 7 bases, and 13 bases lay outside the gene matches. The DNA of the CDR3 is TGTGCCACCAGCGGACCTAGAACAGGGGCGCCCTACGAGCAGTACTTC. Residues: CATSGPRTGAPYEQYF.

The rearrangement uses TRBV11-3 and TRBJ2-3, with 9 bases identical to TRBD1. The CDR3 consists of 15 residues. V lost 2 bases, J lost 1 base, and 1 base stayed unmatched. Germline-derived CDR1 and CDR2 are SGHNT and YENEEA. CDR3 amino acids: CASSLWDRGTDTQYF. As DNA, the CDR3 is TGTGCCAGCAGCTTATGGGACAGGGGCACAGATACGCAGTATTTT.